This TCR beta chain was captured by sequencing in a study of blood T cells in healthy people across ages. The use of a sample-barcoded 5' primer and a J-beta primer mix characterized a second PCR of about 6 to 12 cycles. With 12 random nucleotides, a template-switch adaptor tagged each individual cDNA molecule. MiXCR was run by TCRdb on the 5' RACE reads, yielding one entry per CDR3 protein. The sample has approximately 1,100,000 distinct CDR3 sequences; 45% are singletons. Overall study findings and caveats: Unknown CMV status may confound age-related changes in expanded clones.

Caucasian, healthy and from Russia, the donors were aged between about 6 and 90. The sample holds a few counts of this clonotype. Its antigen is undetermined. The clonotype was recovered from an older woman in good health. The sample consisted of blood.

CDR3: CASSLSRVNYEQYF. CDR3 sequence (DNA): TGTGCCAGCAGTTTATCAAGGGTGAACTACGAGCAGTACTTC. V gene TRBV28 combines with J gene TRBJ2-7; D is ambiguous. This CDR3 is built from 14 residues. V was cut by 1 base and J by 3 bases, with 10 bases left in between. The V gene's germline CDR1 is MDHEN and CDR2 SYDVKM.